One sample yielded the 22 T cell receptor beta chains listed below, sequenced in a study of blood T cell repertoires in COVID-19 (dated by TCRdb to the early 2020s). Preparation of the library involved the immunoSEQ multiplex PCR assay. TCRdb mirrors the immuneACCESS table, restricted to in-frame sequences. Some clones are absent from its copies; in checked studies, under half trace to an unresolved V gene, and the reason for the others is unknown. The sample table shows roughly 120,000 clones, and about 80% are seen once. Roughly 6.2% of the sample comes from the top ten. The sample comprised peripheral blood. Every receptor here comes from a man between 65 and 85 years old with acute or convalescent COVID-19.

This chain connects TRBV6-6 to TRBJ2-7; 8 positions match TRBD1. With 7 bases clipped from V and 2 bases from J, the junction kept 7 bases outside the gene matches. CDR1 and CDR2 (germline): MNHNY, SVGAGI (reference sequence). The CDR3 totals 14 residues. CDR3 sequence (DNA): TGTGCCAGCACTCTAGGGACAGGCGCCTACGAGCAGTACTTC. This gives the protein CASTLGTGAYEQYF.

The rearrangement joins TRBV7-2 to TRBJ1-2, with D unresolved. The CDR3 is 14 amino acids. The germline V gene has CDR1 SGHTA and CDR2 FQGNSA. Trimming removed 3 bases from V and 4 bases from J, with 12 bases in between. The CDR3 is CASSLVGGSYGYTF. In nucleotides, the CDR3 is TGTGCCAGCAGCTTGGTGGGTGGGAGCTATGGCTACACCTTC.

The chain is built from TRBV7-8 and TRBJ1-4; 12 nucleotides match TRBD1. From germline, CDR1 is SGHVS and CDR2 FQNEAQ. This CDR3 region has 16 residues. The V gene end was trimmed by 5 bases and the J gene end by 7 bases; junction bases not matched to a gene: 8. CDR3 in amino acids: CASSNRDRGLGEKLFF. In nucleotides, the CDR3 is TGTGCCAGCAGCAACCGGGACAGGGGGCTCGGTGAAAAACTGTTTTTT.

The chain is built from TRBV28 and TRBJ2-4, with 8 bases matching TRBD1. After removal of 2 bases from V and 3 bases from J, the junction contained 6 bases not matched to a gene. The CDR3 has 16 amino acids. Germline values: CDR1 MDHEN, CDR2 SYDVKM. The CDR3 spells CASSLQGANGKNIQYF. The DNA for the CDR3 is TGTGCCAGCAGTTTACAGGGGGCTAATGGCAAAAACATTCAGTACTTC.

This chain joins TRBV7-2 and TRBJ1-2; 7 bases are a match to TRBD1. V shed 2 bases, J shed 2 bases, and the junction held 14 bases outside the gene matches. This CDR3 has 18 residues. The germline CDR1 and CDR2 sequences are SGHTA and FQGNSA. CDR3 in amino acids: CASSLILRQGRTNYGYTF. The CDR3 coding sequence is TGTGCCAGCAGCTTAATTCTAAGACAGGGAAGAACGAACTATGGCTACACCTTC.

V gene TRBV9 combines with J gene TRBJ2-3; D might be TRBD2 (6 bases). The germline CDR1 and CDR2 sequences are SGDLS and YYNGEE. The CDR3 consists of 15 residues. V shed 2 bases and J shed 4 bases, with 14 bases lying between them. CDR3 nucleotide sequence: TGTGCCAGCAGCGTTGGCGGGATGAGTTCAGATACGCAGTATTTT. Protein product: CASSVGGMSSDTQYF.

About this clone itself: One junction end disagrees with the germline gene, perhaps due to a read error. The chain is built from TRBV3-1 (or the pseudogene TRBV3-2) and TRBJ1-1; D is ambiguous. Germline V gives CDR1 LGHDT, CDR2 YNNKEL (reference sequence). This CDR3 contains 12 residues. CDR3 region: CASSQDHTEAFF. The DNA of the CDR3 is TGTGCCAGCAGCCAAGATCACACGGAAGCTTTCTTT.

The chain uses TRBV28 and TRBJ2-7; D is undetermined. The CDR3 has 16 residues. V was pared by 6 bases and J by 0 bases, with 18 bases between. Germline CDR1 and CDR2: MDHEN and SYDVKM. The CDR3 DNA is TGTGCCAGCAGATCTGGGCTCGTGAGCTCCTCCTACGAGCAGTACTTC. Encoded protein: CASRSGLVSSSYEQYF.

This clone was detected only once. The DNA for the CDR3 is TGCGCCAGCAGCTTCACCCCTGGGGGGGGAAATTCACCCCTCCACTTT. Its protein is CASSFTPGGGNSPLHF. This sequence joins TRBV5-1 and TRBJ1-6; weak D call: TRBD1 (5 bases). The CDR3 contains 16 residues. CDR1 is SGHRS, CDR2 YFSETQ, per germline. Trimming cost V 2 bases and J 7 bases, with 16 bases left between them.

The J gene is TRBJ1-4, the V gene TRBV18; D gene uncertain. Germline V gene data show CDR1 as KGHSH and CDR2 as LQKENI. The CDR3 has 15 residues. Trimming removed 3 bases from V and 0 bases from J, with 8 bases in between. The CDR3 nucleotides are TGTGCCAGCTCACCCGACGGAGCAACTAATGAAAAACTGTTTTTT. The encoded protein is CASSPDGATNEKLFF.

The rearrangement joins TRBV18 to TRBJ2-7; 8 nucleotides match TRBD1. Trimming cost V 4 bases and J 0 bases; bases outside gene matches: 5. The germline V gene has CDR1 KGHSH and CDR2 LQKENI. This CDR3 contains 15 residues. The CDR3 nucleotides are TGTGCCAGCTCACTGACAGGGGACAACTCCTACGAGCAGTACTTC. Its translation is CASSLTGDNSYEQYF.

The chain is built from TRBV30 and TRBJ1-2; D may be TRBD1 (6 bases). This CDR3 has 15 amino acids. The V end lost 8 bases, the J end lost 4 bases, and 23 bases lay between the germline ends. The V gene's germline CDR1 is GTSNPN and CDR2 SVGIG (reference sequence). This CDR3 is CAGSNTGSDFYGYTF. CDR3 DNA: TGTGCCGGGTCGAACACAGGGTCTGATTTCTATGGCTACACCTTC. Variable domain in full (rest from reference TRBV30 and TRBJ1-2): SQTIHQWPATLVQPVGSPLSLECTVEGTSNPNLYWYRQAAGRGLQLLFYSVGIGQISSEVPQNLSASRPQDRQFILSSKKLLLSDSGFYLCAGSNTGSDFYGYTFGSGTRLTVV.

The J gene is TRBJ2-1, the V gene TRBV7-9; 12 bases line up with TRBD2. CDR1 SEHNR and CDR2 FQNEAQ come from the germline V gene (reference sequence). The CDR3 extends over 20 amino acids. V shed 7 bases and J 5 bases; nucleotides not matched to a gene: 21. The CDR3, as DNA: TGTGCCAGCACCAAAACGGACAGCTCTAGCGGGAGGGCCTGGGACAATGAGCAGTTCTTC. It is translated as CASTKTDSSSGRAWDNEQFF. Supplemented by reference TRBV7-9 and TRBJ2-1, the full variable domain reads DTGVSQNPRHKITKRGQNVTFRCDPISEHNRLYWYRQTLGQGPEFLTYFQNEAQLEKSRLLSDRFSAERPKGSFSTLEIQRTEQGDSAMYLCASTKTDSSSGRAWDNEQFFGPGTRLTVL.

The chain is built from TRBV6-5 and TRBJ2-7; 7 nucleotides agree with TRBD2. This CDR3 is 16 amino acids long. J was trimmed by 4 bases and V by 0 bases; bases with no gene match: 9. CDR1 MNHEY and CDR2 SVGAGI come from the germline V gene. The CDR3 DNA follows: TGTGCCAGCAGTTACTCGATACCAGGGAGGGAATACGAGCAGTACTTC. Translation gives CASSYSIPGREYEQYF.

CDR3 in DNA: TGTGCCAGCAGCCCGGGACTAGCGGGGGCCCCGGCACGGGGTACGCAGTATTTT. Its translation is CASSPGLAGAPARGTQYF. The chain combines TRBV7-3 with TRBJ2-3; 14 positions agree with TRBD2. The CDR3 runs 18 residues. Germline values: CDR1 SGHTA, CDR2 FQGTGA. Trimming removed 5 bases from V and 8 bases from J; junction bases left unmatched: 15. Based on the CDR3 plus reference TRBV7-3 and TRBJ2-3, the full variable domain is GAGVSQTPSNKVTEKGKYVELRCDPISGHTALYWYRQSLGQGPEFLIYFQGTGAADDSGLPNDRFFAVRPEGSVSTLKIQRTERGDSAVYLCASSPGLAGAPARGTQYFGPGTRLTVL.

The V gene is TRBV2, the J gene TRBJ2-7; possible D gene TRBD1, 5 bases. The CDR3 is 13 residues long. Germline CDR1 is SNHLY and CDR2 is FYNNEI. V lost 7 bases to trimming and J lost 0 bases, with 10 bases between them. The CDR3 coding sequence is TGTGCCAGCAAGGGGTACAGCTCCTACGAGCAGTACTTC. Translated, it gives CASKGYSSYEQYF.

V gene TRBV3-1 (or the pseudogene TRBV3-2) combines with J gene TRBJ2-1; perhaps TRBD2 as D (6 bases). This CDR3 has 16 residues. The V gene's germline CDR1 is LGHDT and CDR2 YNNKEL (reference sequence). V was trimmed by 1 base and J by 2 bases, leaving 12 bases between them. CDR3: CASSQGGGVPYNEQFF. CDR3 DNA sequence: TGTGCCAGCAGCCAAGGGGGCGGGGTTCCCTACAATGAGCAGTTCTTC.

This clone was seen only a few times. V and J are TRBV6-5 and TRBJ1-1; 7 bases are shared with TRBD1. This CDR3 region has 14 residues. The germline V gene encodes CDR1 MNHEY and CDR2 SVGAGI. J was trimmed by 5 bases and V by 1 base; bases with no gene match: 4. The CDR3, as DNA: TGTGCCAGCAGTTACTACCAACAGGGGACTGAAGCTTTCTTT. Its protein is CASSYYQQGTEAFF.

V is TRBV3-1 (or the pseudogene TRBV3-2) and J is TRBJ2-4; tentatively, D is TRBD2 (6 bases). V was trimmed by 4 bases and J by 8 bases, leaving 18 bases between them. This CDR3 comprises 15 residues. CDR1 is LGHDT, CDR2 YNNKEL, per germline (reference sequence). CDR3 sequence: CASSPDIADTDIQYF. CDR3 coding DNA: TGTGCCAGCAGCCCAGATATAGCGGATACGGACATTCAGTACTTC.

The V gene is TRBV18, the J gene TRBJ2-3; 7 bases line up with TRBD1. This CDR3 is 13 amino acids long. The germline CDR1 and CDR2 sequences are KGHSH and LQKENI. J gave up 5 bases and V 4 bases, and 3 bases lay outside the gene matches. CDR3 nucleotides: TGTGCCAGCTCACAAGGGGGCAAAGATACGCAGTATTTT. Translating gives CASSQGGKDTQYF. Full variable domain (missing parts from reference TRBV18 and TRBJ2-3): NAGVMQNPRHLVRRRGQEARLRCSPMKGHSHVYWYRQLPEEGLKFMVYLQKENIIDESGMPKERFSAEFPKEGPSILRIQQVVRGDSAAYFCASSQGGKDTQYFGPGTRLTVL.

The CDR3 sequence: CASRTGGAGNQPQHF. The DNA for the CDR3 is TGTGCCAGCAGAACAGGGGGCGCAGGCAATCAGCCCCAGCATTTT. This chain joins TRBV6-5 and TRBJ1-5, with 9 bases lining up with TRBD1. J was trimmed by 2 bases and V by 6 bases; bases with no gene match: 5. Per germline, CDR1 MNHEY and CDR2 SVGAGI. This CDR3 spans 15 amino acids.

This CDR3 is CASSPQHGTVSYEQYF. CDR3 in DNA: TGTGCCAGCTCACCCCAACATGGGACAGTCTCCTACGAGCAGTACTTC. The rearrangement uses TRBV18 and TRBJ2-7, with 7 bases identical to TRBD1. The CDR3 runs 16 residues. After removal of 3 bases from V and 0 bases from J, the junction contained 8 bases not matched to a gene. Germline V lookup: CDR1 KGHSH, CDR2 LQKENI.